This entry concerns a single TCR beta chain. Germline loops: CDR1 MNHEY, CDR2 SMNVEV (reference sequence). The V end lost 6 bases, the J end lost 4 bases, and 19 bases lay between the germline ends. This CDR3 is 16 amino acids long. This record comes from a study of blood T cell repertoires in COVID-19. Study overall: Sample material is recorded as cDNA or gDNA derived from T cells, B-cell-depleted T cells, or PBMCs.

In the study's own analysis: Using reference gene primer amplification, nucleated cell counts were estimated. Clones were sequenced by immunoSEQ multiplex PCR, and TCRdb holds only the in-frame ones, with some missing. That table gives V, J and clone size, and the DNA gave D and trimming. This sample has roughly 160,000 clones, with about 87% found just once. The rearrangement joins TRBV27 to TRBJ1-5; no firm D call. The receptor was derived from a man between 60 and 70 years old with acute or convalescent COVID-19. The material sequenced was peripheral blood. For the CDR3, the DNA is TGTGCCAGCAGCTATTATGCGGATCCTGCAAATCAGCCCCAGCATTTT. Translation: CASSYYADPANQPQHF.